The 3 T cell receptor beta chains in this list originate from one sample, sequenced in a study of long-term antiretroviral therapy in people with HIV. It was version v3.0 of the immunoSEQ assay that was run at survey level. Assay used: immunoSEQ multiplex PCR; TCRdb lists only in-frame clones, some missing. The data contain around 25,000 clones, approximately 76% of them singletons. The material was unsorted PBMCs, obtained 1.1 years before starting antiretroviral therapy. The receptors here all came from a woman aged 40 to 55 with HIV.

This chain connects TRBV15 to TRBJ1-2; possibly TRBD1 for D (5 bases). This CDR3 is 14 amino acids long. V dropped 5 bases and J dropped 0 bases, with 10 bases sitting between them. Germline V CDR1 and CDR2: LNHNV, YYDKDF (reference sequence). The CDR3 region is CATSLDRANYGYTF. The CDR3 DNA is TGTGCCACCAGCCTTGACAGAGCTAACTATGGCTACACCTTC.

This sequence joins TRBV29-1 and TRBJ1-1; 7 positions match TRBD1. Germline V gene sequence: CDR1 SQVTM, CDR2 ANQGSEA. V was pared by 6 bases and J by 0 bases, with 7 bases of the junction left unmatched. This CDR3 has 14 amino acids. The CDR3 nucleotides read TGCAGCGTCCTCAGGGGGGTCATGAACACTGAAGCTTTCTTT. Residues: CSVLRGVMNTEAFF.

J is TRBJ2-1 and V is TRBV15; D ambiguous. CDR1 and CDR2 (germline): LNHNV, YYDKDF (reference sequence). The V end was cut by 0 bases, the J end by 6 bases, with 9 bases between. The CDR3 is 14 residues long. The CDR3 region has the DNA TGTGCCACCAGCAGAGATATGGCCTCCAATGAGCAGTTCTTC. It encodes CATSRDMASNEQFF.